The T cell receptor beta chain under discussion was sequenced for a study of T cell responses to AZD1222 COVID-19 vaccine. At the level of the study: Second-dose groups at about 4 or about 12 weeks were pooled.

Study results and caveats: At 160-218 and 743-854, vaccine-associated CD4 TCRs were dominant, and they spanned spike. It should be noted that donors were predominantly white British and more often female, and clonal diversity was possibly underestimated.

Of note for this clone: As yet, its antigen is unknown.

The V and J ends lost 6 bases and 0 bases respectively, with 12 bases between them. This CDR3 spans 15 amino acids. CDR1 and CDR2 (germline): SGHTA, FQGNSA. Repertoires were generated with immunoSEQ multiplex PCR, while TCRdb's copy carries only in-frame clones and drops some. The data contain more than 75,000 clones, roughly nine tenths of them singletons. V gene TRBV7-2 combines with J gene TRBJ2-1; D may be TRBD2 (5 bases). Sequencing used peripheral blood, obtained on day 0 of AZD1222 vaccination. The source of this sequence is an adult in good health. The CDR3 nucleotides are TGTGCCAGCAGTCAGGACTGGAGCTCCTACAATGAGCAGTTCTTC. Translation: CASSQDWSSYNEQFF. The entire variable domain, with the rest obtained from reference TRBV7-2 and TRBJ2-1, is as follows: GAGVSQSPSNKVTEKGKDVELRCDPISGHTALYWYRQSLGQGLEFLIYFQGNSAPDKSGLPSDRFSAERTGGSVSTLTIQRTQQEDSAVYLCASSQDWSSYNEQFFGPGTRLTVL.